These T cell receptor beta chains were read from a single sample in a study of CD8 T cells in ankylosing spondylitis. TCRdb called the 5' RACE reads again in MiXCR, with one record for every CDR3 protein. The table has 750,000 to 850,000 distinct CDR3 sequences, about 10% seen once. Sequencing was performed on blood, either unsorted or a sorted T cell fraction (not recorded which). The receptors were sampled from a male donor with ankylosing spondylitis. Each CDR3 is given with its conserved first and last residue. Each record gives: CDR3 DNA, CDR3 protein, V gene, J gene, clone size, D gene. The D gene is left open where the match is weak. Only part of the rows carry a size: once, few, many, or a class if the clone is expanded.

CDR3 DNA: TGTGCCAGCAGCTTATCCAATACGGTCTATGGCTACACCTTC; CDR3 protein: CASSLSNTVYGYTF; V gene: TRBV5-5; J gene: TRBJ1-2; clone size: few; D gene: -
CDR3 DNA: TGTGCCAGCAGCAAAAGGACATCGGGACTAGCGGGAGACCCTTATGAGCAGTTCTTC; CDR3 protein: CASSKRTSGLAGDPYEQFF; V gene: TRBV4-2; J gene: TRBJ2-1; clone size: -; D gene: TRBD2
CDR3 DNA: TGCAGTGCTAGTACATCGGGAGTGGAGGAGACCCAGTACTTC; CDR3 protein: CSASTSGVEETQYF; V gene: TRBV20-1; J gene: TRBJ2-5; clone size: -; D gene: -
CDR3 DNA: TGCAGTGCTAGAGTCCCGTTGGTGTATTCACCCCTCCACTTT; CDR3 protein: CSARVPLVYSPLHF; V gene: TRBV20-1; J gene: TRBJ1-6; clone size: few; D gene: -
CDR3 DNA: TGCAGTGCTAGAGATCGGGGAGGGAGAAGAAACTATGGCTACACCTTC; CDR3 protein: CSARDRGGRRNYGYTF; V gene: TRBV20-1; J gene: TRBJ1-2; clone size: -; D gene: -
CDR3 DNA: TGTGCCAGCAGCCAGGGGGCCATTAGCACAGATACGCAGTATTTT; CDR3 protein: CASSQGAISTDTQYF; V gene: TRBV12-3/TRBV12-4; J gene: TRBJ2-3; clone size: -; D gene: TRBD1
CDR3 DNA: TGCGCCAGCAGCCACAGATATTCAACGGGAGAGTGGGCTAAGTCCTACAATGAGCAGTTCTTC; CDR3 protein: CASSHRYSTGEWAKSYNEQFF; V gene: TRBV4-1; J gene: TRBJ2-1; clone size: few; D gene: -
CDR3 DNA: TGCGCCAGCAGCTTTCGGGACGGCGGCGGCTACACCTTC; CDR3 protein: CASSFRDGGGYTF; V gene: TRBV5-1; J gene: TRBJ1-2; clone size: -; D gene: -
CDR3 DNA: TGTGCCAGCAGTGAGGTTTTTTTTCGTCAGGGGAAAAATGAGCAGTTCTTC; CDR3 protein: CASSEVFFRQGKNEQFF; V gene: TRBV6-1; J gene: TRBJ2-1; clone size: -; D gene: -
CDR3 DNA: TGCGCCAGCAGCTTGAGAGGACCTGGGACAGATACGCAGTATTTT; CDR3 protein: CASSLRGPGTDTQYF; V gene: TRBV5-1; J gene: TRBJ2-3; clone size: few; D gene: -
CDR3 DNA: TGTGCCAGCAGCCAAGACGTACACCCCGGGGCCCAGTACTTC; CDR3 protein: CASSQDVHPGAQYF; V gene: TRBV3-1; J gene: TRBJ2-5; clone size: -; D gene: -
CDR3 DNA: TGCAGTGCTCGTCGTGTCGGCCTAGGGGAGACCCAGTACTTC; CDR3 protein: CSARRVGLGETQYF; V gene: TRBV20-1; J gene: TRBJ2-5; clone size: -; D gene: -
CDR3 DNA: TGTGCCACCAGTCTTGCAGGGCCCTGGGAGACCCAGTACTTC; CDR3 protein: CATSLAGPWETQYF; V gene: TRBV24-1; J gene: TRBJ2-5; clone size: few; D gene: -
CDR3 DNA: TGTGCCAGCAGTTCGCAGGGGTACGGTGAAAAACTGTTTTTT; CDR3 protein: CASSSQGYGEKLFF; V gene: TRBV12-3/TRBV12-4; J gene: TRBJ1-4; clone size: few; D gene: -
CDR3 DNA: TGCAGTGGTCTACAGGGGAGTATGGACGAGCAGTACTTC; CDR3 protein: CSGLQGSMDEQYF; V gene: TRBV20-1; J gene: TRBJ2-7; clone size: -; D gene: TRBD1
CDR3 DNA: TGCAGTGCTAGCAGGAGGGCCTACGATACGCAGTATTTT; CDR3 protein: CSASRRAYDTQYF; V gene: TRBV20-1; J gene: TRBJ2-3; clone size: many; D gene: -
CDR3 DNA: TGTGCCAGCAGTTACGACTGGAGCTCCTACAATGAGCAGTTCTTC; CDR3 protein: CASSYDWSSYNEQFF; V gene: TRBV6-5; J gene: TRBJ2-1; clone size: -; D gene: -
CDR3 DNA: TGTGCCAGCAGCCAAGGAGGGCGGCGGGGGGCCGCAGATACGCAGTATTTT; CDR3 protein: CASSQGGRRGAADTQYF; V gene: TRBV4-2; J gene: TRBJ2-3; clone size: once; D gene: TRBD2
CDR3 DNA: TGCGCCAGCAGCCGGGGGAACAGAAACACCGGGGAGCTGTTTTTT; CDR3 protein: CASSRGNRNTGELFF; V gene: TRBV10-1; J gene: TRBJ2-2; clone size: many; D gene: -
CDR3 DNA: TGTGCCAGCAGCCACGGCGGGACAGGGTTTTTAAGTGAGCGTGAAAAACTGTTTTTT; CDR3 protein: CASSHGGTGFLSEREKLFF; V gene: TRBV4-2; J gene: TRBJ1-4; clone size: -; D gene: TRBD1
CDR3 DNA: TGTGCCAGCAGCCCCGGGACTTACTCCTACAATGAGCAGTTCTTC; CDR3 protein: CASSPGTYSYNEQFF; V gene: TRBV5-5; J gene: TRBJ2-1; clone size: few; D gene: -
CDR3 DNA: TGCAGTGTAAGCTCGGTTGGGGCATCGAACACCGGGGAGCTGTTTTTT; CDR3 protein: CSVSSVGASNTGELFF; V gene: TRBV20-1; J gene: TRBJ2-2; clone size: many; D gene: -
CDR3 DNA: TGTGCCAGCAGCCCCCGGGTTCTTAGCAATCAGCCCCAGCATTTT; CDR3 protein: CASSPRVLSNQPQHF; V gene: TRBV4-2; J gene: TRBJ1-5; clone size: -; D gene: -
CDR3 DNA: TGTGCCAGCCCCAGGAGGCGCCCGTATCCCCCTAACTATGGCTACACCTTC; CDR3 protein: CASPRRRPYPPNYGYTF; V gene: TRBV27; J gene: TRBJ1-2; clone size: few; D gene: -
CDR3 DNA: TGCGCCAGCAGCTTTGGACTAGCGGGAGGGCCCCAGTATTTT; CDR3 protein: CASSFGLAGGPQYF; V gene: TRBV5-1; J gene: TRBJ2-3; clone size: few; D gene: TRBD2
CDR3 DNA: TGCAGTGCCCCGGTGGGGTTAAAGGGCTACACCTTC; CDR3 protein: CSAPVGLKGYTF; V gene: TRBV20-1; J gene: TRBJ1-2; clone size: -; D gene: -
CDR3 DNA: TGTGCCAGCAGCCGGGGACCGGACGCTGAAGCTTTCTTT; CDR3 protein: CASSRGPDAEAFF; V gene: TRBV6-1; J gene: TRBJ1-1; clone size: few; D gene: -
CDR3 DNA: TGCGCCAGCAGCCAAGATGCACAGACTTACGAGCAGTACTTC; CDR3 protein: CASSQDAQTYEQYF; V gene: TRBV4-3; J gene: TRBJ2-7; clone size: many; D gene: -
CDR3 DNA: TGCAGTGCTAGGGCCCTCCGGGACAGGAACAATCAGCCCCAGCATTTT; CDR3 protein: CSARALRDRNNQPQHF; V gene: TRBV20-1; J gene: TRBJ1-5; clone size: -; D gene: TRBD1
CDR3 DNA: TGTGCCAGCAGCGACCAGCGGGTTCCCAATGAGCAGTTCTTC; CDR3 protein: CASSDQRVPNEQFF; V gene: TRBV7-8; J gene: TRBJ2-1; clone size: few; D gene: -
CDR3 DNA: TGCGCCAGCAGCCAAAGCGGGAGTTGGTACAATGAGCAGTTCTTC; CDR3 protein: CASSQSGSWYNEQFF; V gene: TRBV4-3; J gene: TRBJ2-1; clone size: -; D gene: TRBD2
CDR3 DNA: TGCAGCGTGTCGGCGGGGGGCTCTAATGAAAAACTGTTTTTT; CDR3 protein: CSVSAGGSNEKLFF; V gene: TRBV29-1; J gene: TRBJ1-4; clone size: many; D gene: -
CDR3 DNA: TGTGCCAGCGCCGCGGGGGGGTACAATGAGCAGTTCTTC; CDR3 protein: CASAAGGYNEQFF; V gene: TRBV7-2; J gene: TRBJ2-1; clone size: few; D gene: TRBD2
CDR3 DNA: TGTGCCATCAGTGGGACAGGGGGCCTGGAGACCCAGTACTTC; CDR3 protein: CAISGTGGLETQYF; V gene: TRBV10-3; J gene: TRBJ2-5; clone size: few; D gene: TRBD1
CDR3 DNA: TGCAGTGCTAGCCAAGAGGGACTAGCGGTCCAAGAGACCCAGTACTTC; CDR3 protein: CSASQEGLAVQETQYF; V gene: TRBV20-1; J gene: TRBJ2-5; clone size: few; D gene: TRBD2
CDR3 DNA: TGTGCCAGCAGTCCGAACTATCGGGGGGTAGACGGCTACACCTTC; CDR3 protein: CASSPNYRGVDGYTF; V gene: TRBV6-1; J gene: TRBJ1-2; clone size: -; D gene: -
CDR3 DNA: TGTGCCAGCAGCCACTCAATCGGGGATCAGCCCCAGCATTTT; CDR3 protein: CASSHSIGDQPQHF; V gene: TRBV4-2; J gene: TRBJ1-5; clone size: -; D gene: -
CDR3 DNA: TGCAGCGCGGAGTCCCTTCCGGGGGGAGATACGCAGTATTTT; CDR3 protein: CSAESLPGGDTQYF; V gene: TRBV29-1; J gene: TRBJ2-3; clone size: -; D gene: TRBD2
CDR3 DNA: TGTGCCAGCAGACGGCCGGGACAGGAGCTCTCTGGGGCCAACGTCCTGACTTTC; CDR3 protein: CASRRPGQELSGANVLTF; V gene: TRBV2; J gene: TRBJ2-6; clone size: few; D gene: TRBD1
CDR3 DNA: TGTGCCAGCAGAGAGGGTTTTTCTGGAAACACCATATATTTT; CDR3 protein: CASREGFSGNTIYF; V gene: TRBV28; J gene: TRBJ1-3; clone size: -; D gene: -